Listed below are T cell receptor beta chains from one sample, sequenced in a study of identical twins. TCRdb recomputed calls from the 5' RACE reads with MiXCR, one row per CDR3 protein. The data contain approximately 890,000 distinct CDR3 sequences, 9% to 15% of them singletons. These data were also filed under a second study, of yellow fever vaccine responses in identical twins.

Source material: PBMCs. These receptors all stem from a woman aged 18-29 years in good health. Both conserved end residues are part of each CDR3. Fields, in order: clone size, V gene, J gene, D gene, CDR3 protein, CDR3 DNA. D genes are given only for firm matches. Some rows mark clone size as missing; the rest say once, few, many or name a class of expanded clone.

abundance: -; v_gene: TRBV5-1; j_gene: TRBJ1-2; d_gene: -; CDR3aa: CASSLDPNSQGNYGYTF; CDR3nt: TGCGCCAGCAGCTTGGACCCTAACTCTCAGGGAAACTATGGCTACACCTTC
abundance: -; v_gene: TRBV11-2; j_gene: TRBJ2-3; d_gene: TRBD2; CDR3aa: CASNLAGLTDTQYF; CDR3nt: TGTGCCAGCAACTTAGCGGGACTCACAGATACGCAGTATTTT
abundance: -; v_gene: TRBV5-1; j_gene: TRBJ2-7; d_gene: -; CDR3aa: CASSVTGPSGEQYF; CDR3nt: TGCGCCAGCAGCGTGACAGGTCCCTCTGGCGAGCAGTACTTC
abundance: few; v_gene: TRBV4-2; j_gene: TRBJ2-3; d_gene: TRBD2; CDR3aa: CASSQGGSGGADTQYF; CDR3nt: TGTGCCAGCAGCCAAGGGGGTAGCGGGGGAGCAGATACGCAGTATTTT
abundance: -; v_gene: TRBV12-3/TRBV12-4; j_gene: TRBJ2-5; d_gene: TRBD2; CDR3aa: CASSSPPGLGEETQYF; CDR3nt: TGTGCCAGCAGCTCACCCCCGGGACTAGGGGAAGAGACCCAGTACTTC
abundance: many; v_gene: TRBV5-1; j_gene: TRBJ2-3; d_gene: -; CDR3aa: CASSFGGDTDTQYF; CDR3nt: TGCGCCAGCAGCTTCGGCGGGGACACAGATACGCAGTATTTT
abundance: many; v_gene: TRBV5-1; j_gene: TRBJ2-3; d_gene: -; CDR3aa: CASSFFSSGSTDTQYF; CDR3nt: TGCGCCAGCAGCTTCTTTAGTAGCGGTAGCACAGATACGCAGTATTTT
abundance: few; v_gene: TRBV6-1; j_gene: TRBJ2-1; d_gene: -; CDR3aa: CASRGNSLDHNEQFF; CDR3nt: TGTGCCAGCCGGGGAAATAGCCTTGACCACAATGAGCAGTTCTTC
abundance: few; v_gene: TRBV29-1; j_gene: TRBJ2-3; d_gene: -; CDR3aa: CSVPKLVGRDTQYF; CDR3nt: TGCAGCGTCCCTAAACTAGTAGGGCGAGATACGCAGTATTTT
abundance: few; v_gene: TRBV28; j_gene: TRBJ2-1; d_gene: -; CDR3aa: CASRTLGGRDEQFF; CDR3nt: TGTGCCAGCAGGACCCTCGGGGGAAGAGATGAGCAGTTCTTC
abundance: few; v_gene: TRBV6-1; j_gene: TRBJ2-7; d_gene: TRBD2; CDR3aa: CASRKEASGSYEQYF; CDR3nt: TGTGCCAGCAGAAAGGAGGCTAGCGGGTCCTACGAGCAGTACTTC
abundance: few; v_gene: TRBV13; j_gene: TRBJ2-4; d_gene: TRBD2; CDR3aa: CASSPSGGSAKNIQYF; CDR3nt: TGTGCCAGCAGTCCCAGCGGGGGGTCCGCCAAAAACATTCAGTACTTC
abundance: few; v_gene: TRBV28; j_gene: TRBJ1-5; d_gene: -; CDR3aa: CASSFVQSAPAGPLHF; CDR3nt: TGTGCCAGCAGTTTCGTCCAATCAGCCCCAGCGGGACCCCTCCATTTT
abundance: -; v_gene: TRBV4-1; j_gene: TRBJ1-2; d_gene: TRBD1; CDR3aa: CASSQGGRGLWGGYTF; CDR3nt: TGCGCCAGCAGCCAAGGTGGCAGGGGGCTTTGGGGTGGCTACACCTTC
abundance: many; v_gene: TRBV28; j_gene: TRBJ2-5; d_gene: TRBD2; CDR3aa: CASSLGTSGGLETQYF; CDR3nt: TGTGCCAGCAGCCTTGGGACTAGCGGTGGGCTGGAGACCCAGTACTTC
abundance: -; v_gene: TRBV10-3; j_gene: TRBJ2-2; d_gene: TRBD1; CDR3aa: CAISGGTAYTGELFF; CDR3nt: TGTGCCATCAGTGGGGGGACAGCATACACCGGGGAGCTGTTTTTT
abundance: -; v_gene: TRBV19; j_gene: TRBJ2-2; d_gene: TRBD1; CDR3aa: CASKTGTNTGELFF; CDR3nt: TGTGCCAGTAAGACAGGGACGAACACCGGGGAGCTGTTTTTT
abundance: many; v_gene: TRBV20-1; j_gene: TRBJ2-3; d_gene: -; CDR3aa: CSATRPSTDTQYF; CDR3nt: TGCAGTGCTACGCGCCCAAGCACAGATACGCAGTATTTT
abundance: few; v_gene: TRBV25-1; j_gene: TRBJ1-6; d_gene: -; CDR3aa: CASSRGGANSPLHF; CDR3nt: TGTGCCAGCAGCCGAGGAGGGGCTAATTCACCCCTCCACTTT
abundance: few; v_gene: TRBV12-3/TRBV12-4; j_gene: TRBJ2-5; d_gene: -; CDR3aa: CASSLWGPQYF; CDR3nt: TGTGCCAGCAGTCTGTGGGGTCCCCAGTACTTC
abundance: many; v_gene: TRBV4-1; j_gene: TRBJ2-3; d_gene: TRBD1; CDR3aa: CASSQEPWTGMDTQYF; CDR3nt: TGCGCCAGCAGCCAAGAGCCTTGGACAGGGATGGATACGCAGTATTTT
abundance: few; v_gene: TRBV27; j_gene: TRBJ2-5; d_gene: -; CDR3aa: CASSFRARSQETQYF; CDR3nt: TGTGCCAGCAGTTTTCGCGCTAGGAGCCAAGAGACCCAGTACTTC
abundance: many; v_gene: TRBV28; j_gene: TRBJ2-5; d_gene: TRBD1; CDR3aa: CASSSQGAQETQYF; CDR3nt: TGTGCCAGCAGTTCACAGGGGGCCCAAGAGACCCAGTACTTC
abundance: many; v_gene: TRBV6-1; j_gene: TRBJ1-1; d_gene: -; CDR3aa: CASRFGTEEAFF; CDR3nt: TGTGCCAGCCGTTTCGGGACGGAAGAAGCTTTCTTT
abundance: -; v_gene: TRBV5-1; j_gene: TRBJ2-2; d_gene: TRBD2; CDR3aa: CASSLRSGGSTGELFF; CDR3nt: TGCGCCAGCAGCTTGAGATCCGGCGGGAGCACCGGGGAGCTGTTTTTT
abundance: many; v_gene: TRBV28; j_gene: TRBJ2-1; d_gene: -; CDR3aa: CASSFMGWKSYNEQFF; CDR3nt: TGTGCCAGCAGTTTTATGGGATGGAAATCCTACAATGAGCAGTTCTTC
abundance: -; v_gene: TRBV6-5; j_gene: TRBJ2-3; d_gene: TRBD2; CDR3aa: CASSSWLTSGTTDTQYF; CDR3nt: TGTGCCAGCAGTTCCTGGTTGACTAGCGGGACCACAGATACGCAGTATTTT
abundance: few; v_gene: TRBV5-1; j_gene: TRBJ2-1; d_gene: TRBD2; CDR3aa: CASSLVTSGGYNEQFF; CDR3nt: TGCGCCAGCAGCTTGGTGACTAGCGGGGGCTACAATGAGCAGTTCTTC
abundance: -; v_gene: TRBV29-1; j_gene: TRBJ2-1; d_gene: TRBD2; CDR3aa: CSVVRLAGVKGSSYNEQFF; CDR3nt: TGCAGCGTTGTACGACTAGCGGGAGTTAAGGGAAGCTCCTACAATGAGCAGTTCTTC
abundance: few; v_gene: TRBV7-9; j_gene: TRBJ2-3; d_gene: TRBD2; CDR3aa: CASSQPVTSGSTDTQYF; CDR3nt: TGTGCCAGCAGCCAGCCTGTTACTAGCGGGAGCACAGATACGCAGTATTTT
abundance: -; v_gene: TRBV19; j_gene: TRBJ2-1; d_gene: -; CDR3aa: CASRAPRTSSYNEQFF; CDR3nt: TGTGCCAGTAGAGCCCCGAGGACCAGCTCCTACAATGAGCAGTTCTTC
abundance: few; v_gene: TRBV10-3; j_gene: TRBJ1-4; d_gene: -; CDR3aa: CAISESRRLTNEKLFF; CDR3nt: TGTGCCATCAGTGAGTCGCGCAGGCTCACTAATGAAAAACTGTTTTTT
abundance: -; v_gene: TRBV20-1; j_gene: TRBJ1-5; d_gene: -; CDR3aa: CSAETPWQPQHF; CDR3nt: TGCAGTGCTGAAACTCCGTGGCAGCCCCAGCATTTT
abundance: -; v_gene: TRBV20-1; j_gene: TRBJ1-1; d_gene: -; CDR3aa: CSVRAGFTEAFF; CDR3nt: TGCAGTGTTAGGGCGGGGTTCACTGAAGCTTTCTTT
abundance: few; v_gene: TRBV5-6; j_gene: TRBJ1-1; d_gene: TRBD1; CDR3aa: CASSLVETGLAFF; CDR3nt: TGTGCCAGCAGCTTGGTTGAGACAGGGTTGGCTTTCTTT
abundance: -; v_gene: TRBV25-1; j_gene: TRBJ1-1; d_gene: TRBD1; CDR3aa: CASSHEGARTEAFF; CDR3nt: TGTGCCAGCAGTCACGAGGGGGCGCGGACTGAAGCTTTCTTT
abundance: few; v_gene: TRBV20-1; j_gene: TRBJ2-3; d_gene: -; CDR3aa: CSARAPLGQVADTQYF; CDR3nt: TGCAGTGCTAGAGCCCCCCTGGGGCAGGTAGCAGATACGCAGTATTTT
abundance: many; v_gene: TRBV20-1; j_gene: TRBJ2-1; d_gene: TRBD2; CDR3aa: CSAPLAGRTYNEQFF; CDR3nt: TGCAGTGCTCCCTTAGCGGGCCGAACCTACAATGAGCAGTTCTTC
abundance: -; v_gene: TRBV18; j_gene: TRBJ2-5; d_gene: TRBD1; CDR3aa: CASSHRGQGRMETQYF; CDR3nt: TGTGCCAGCTCACACCGGGGACAGGGAAGAATGGAGACCCAGTACTTC
abundance: -; v_gene: TRBV29-1; j_gene: TRBJ2-2; d_gene: -; CDR3aa: CSVDHTYTGELFF; CDR3nt: TGCAGCGTTGATCACACGTACACCGGGGAGCTGTTTTTT
abundance: many; v_gene: TRBV12-3/TRBV12-4; j_gene: TRBJ1-1; d_gene: -; CDR3aa: CASSFRGFEAFF; CDR3nt: TGTGCCAGCAGTTTCCGGGGCTTCGAAGCTTTCTTT
abundance: many; v_gene: TRBV12-3/TRBV12-4; j_gene: TRBJ2-2; d_gene: TRBD1; CDR3aa: CASRSSGTANTGELFF; CDR3nt: TGTGCCAGCAGGTCCTCCGGGACAGCTAACACCGGGGAGCTGTTTTTT
abundance: few; v_gene: TRBV12-5; j_gene: TRBJ1-2; d_gene: -; CDR3aa: CASGLATGYYGYTF; CDR3nt: TGTGCTAGTGGTTTGGCGACAGGATACTATGGCTACACCTTC
abundance: many; v_gene: TRBV10-3; j_gene: TRBJ1-4; d_gene: -; CDR3aa: CAISEFVGEKLFF; CDR3nt: TGTGCCATCAGTGAGTTTGTTGGCGAAAAACTGTTTTTT
abundance: -; v_gene: TRBV3-1; j_gene: TRBJ1-2; d_gene: -; CDR3aa: CASSPWGPLFDYTF; CDR3nt: TGTGCCAGCAGCCCGTGGGGCCCCCTTTTTGACTACACCTTC
abundance: few; v_gene: TRBV6-1; j_gene: TRBJ1-6; d_gene: TRBD1; CDR3aa: CASRTDRVSPLHF; CDR3nt: TGTGCCAGCAGAACCGACAGGGTTTCACCCCTCCACTTT
abundance: few; v_gene: TRBV20-1; j_gene: TRBJ2-2; d_gene: TRBD1; CDR3aa: CSALGQGWTGELFF; CDR3nt: TGCAGTGCCCTGGGACAGGGGTGGACCGGGGAGCTGTTTTTT
abundance: -; v_gene: TRBV6-5; j_gene: TRBJ2-1; d_gene: TRBD2; CDR3aa: CASSYRTSGFSEQFF; CDR3nt: TGTGCCAGCAGTTACCGGACTAGCGGGTTCTCGGAGCAGTTCTTC
abundance: many; v_gene: TRBV12-3/TRBV12-4; j_gene: TRBJ1-5; d_gene: -; CDR3aa: CASSLMGGSQPQHF; CDR3nt: TGTGCCAGCAGTTTAATGGGGGGAAGTCAGCCCCAGCATTTT